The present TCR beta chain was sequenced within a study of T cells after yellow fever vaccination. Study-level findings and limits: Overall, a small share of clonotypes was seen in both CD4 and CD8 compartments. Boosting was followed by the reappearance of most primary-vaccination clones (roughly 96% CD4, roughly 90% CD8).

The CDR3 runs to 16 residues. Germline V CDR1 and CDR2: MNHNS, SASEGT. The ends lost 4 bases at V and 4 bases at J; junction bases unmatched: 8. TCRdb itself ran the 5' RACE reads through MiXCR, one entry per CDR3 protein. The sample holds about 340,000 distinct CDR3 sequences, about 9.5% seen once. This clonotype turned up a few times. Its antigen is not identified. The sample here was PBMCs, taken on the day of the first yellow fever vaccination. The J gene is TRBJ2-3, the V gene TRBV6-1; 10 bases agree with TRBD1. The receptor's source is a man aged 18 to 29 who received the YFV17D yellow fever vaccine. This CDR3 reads CASSVGQGYPPDTQYF. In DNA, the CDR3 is TGTGCCAGCAGTGTGGGACAGGGGTATCCTCCAGATACGCAGTATTTT.